These 8 T cell receptor beta chains were all obtained from the same sample, sequenced in a study of cytomegalovirus exposure and HLA in healthy donors. The PCR made use of 60 Vbeta and 13 Jbeta primers. Sequencing was performed with immunoSEQ multiplex PCR; in TCRdb, only in-frame clones are kept and a portion is missing. This sample yields some 160,000 clones, of which roughly 75% are seen a single time; 4.5% to 6% belongs to the top ten. Sequenced input: PBMCs. These receptors all stem from a man aged 40-55 years in good health and CMV-seronegative.

The V call is TRBV6-5, the J call TRBJ2-5; D is ambiguous. The J call is in doubt because the DNA end fits TRBJ2-7 better. The CDR3 has 14 residues. The germline gives CDR1 MNHEY, CDR2 SVGAGI. The chain's CDR3 is CASSSAARKYEQYF. The CDR3 DNA sequence: TGTGCCAGCAGTTCAGCTGCTAGGAAATACGAGCAGTACTTC.

The genes are TRBV10-3 and TRBJ2-5; tentative D call: TRBD1 (6 bases). CDR1 and CDR2 from the germline V gene are ENHRY and SYGVKD. CDR3 length equals 12 residues. Trimming stripped 10 bases from V and 0 bases from J, with 9 bases between. CDR3 DNA sequence: TGTGCCACCACAGGGAACCAAGAGACCCAGTACTTC. Its protein product is CATTGNQETQYF.

The chain uses TRBV10-3 and TRBJ1-3; D might be TRBD1 (5 bases). The germline V gene encodes CDR1 ENHRY and CDR2 SYGVKD. This CDR3 is built from 15 residues. V gave up 4 bases and J gave up 4 bases, with 14 bases separating them. In nucleotides, the CDR3 is TGTGCCATCAGTGGACGGGGGGATGGAGGAAACACCATATATTTT. This sequence encodes CAISGRGDGGNTIYF.

The chain couples TRBV7-2 to TRBJ2-2; no clear D gene. V gave up 1 base and J gave up 8 bases, with 14 bases separating them. From germline, CDR1 is SGHTA and CDR2 FQGNSA. The CDR3 length is 15 residues. CDR3 bases: TGTGCCAGCAGCTTAGGTGGTTCTCTAACGGGGGAGCTGTTTTTT. This codes for CASSLGGSLTGELFF. The full variable domain, in which reference TRBV7-2 and TRBJ2-2 provide the parts outside the CDR3, is GAGVSQSPSNKVTEKGKDVELRCDPISGHTALYWYRQSLGQGLEFLIYFQGNSAPDKSGLPSDRFSAERTGGSVSTLTIQRTQQEDSAVYLCASSLGGSLTGELFFGEGSRLTVL.

The chain combines TRBV5-4 with TRBJ2-2; possibly TRBD1 for D (6 bases). The CDR3 runs 15 residues. Between the trimmed V and J ends, which lost 3 bases and 5 bases, there was a span of 14 bases. Germline V gives CDR1 SGHNT, CDR2 YYREEE (reference sequence). CDR3 residues: CASSSHRAGTGELFF. CDR3 DNA: TGTGCCAGCAGCTCCCACAGGGCAGGAACCGGGGAGCTGTTTTTT.

In DNA form, the CDR3 reads TGTGCCAGTGGGCTTACGGGAGGGAGTCAGCCCCAGCATTTT. Residues: CASGLTGGSQPQHF. V usage is TRBV19 and J usage is TRBJ1-5; D not resolved. V was cut by 8 bases and J by 6 bases, with 17 bases left in between. Looked up from germline, CDR1 is LNHDA and CDR2 is SQIVND (reference sequence). The CDR3 is made up of 14 amino acids.

This clone occurred once. V gene TRBV19 combines with J gene TRBJ1-5, with a tentative D call TRBD1 (6 bases). The CDR3 has 14 residues. V was shortened by 7 bases and J by 4 bases, with 14 bases between the two germline ends. The V gene's germline CDR1 is LNHDA and CDR2 SQIVND (reference sequence). CDR3 region: CASTVTQGNQPQHF. CDR3 DNA sequence: TGTGCCAGTACCGTGACCCAGGGGAATCAGCCCCAGCATTTT.

The chain is built from TRBV6-6 and TRBJ2-2; 7 bases are a match to TRBD2. Per germline, CDR1 MNHNY and CDR2 SVGAGI (reference sequence). This CDR3 contains 16 residues. The V segment lost 0 bases and the J segment 2 bases; nucleotides outside the gene matches: 3. CDR3 residues: CASSYSSGGNTGELFF. The CDR3 DNA reads TGTGCCAGCAGTTACTCGTCGGGGGGTAACACCGGGGAGCTGTTTTTT.